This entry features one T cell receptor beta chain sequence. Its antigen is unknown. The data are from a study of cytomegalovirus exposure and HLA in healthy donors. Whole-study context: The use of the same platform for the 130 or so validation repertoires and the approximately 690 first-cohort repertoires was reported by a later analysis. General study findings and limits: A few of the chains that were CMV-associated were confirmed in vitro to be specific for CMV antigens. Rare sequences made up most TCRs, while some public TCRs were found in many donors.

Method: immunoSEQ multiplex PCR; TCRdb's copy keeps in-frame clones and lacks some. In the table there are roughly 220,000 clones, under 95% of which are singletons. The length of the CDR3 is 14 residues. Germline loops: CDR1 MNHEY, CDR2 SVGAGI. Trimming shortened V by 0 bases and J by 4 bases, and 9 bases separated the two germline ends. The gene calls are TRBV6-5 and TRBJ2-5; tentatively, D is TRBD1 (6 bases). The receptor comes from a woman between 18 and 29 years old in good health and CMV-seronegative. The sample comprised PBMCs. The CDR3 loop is CASSYSIRGETQYF. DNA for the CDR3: TGTGCCAGCAGTTACTCTATCAGGGGAGAGACCCAGTACTTC.